This TCR beta chain was identified during a study of OX40 agonist ivuxolimab in advanced cancers. Broader study findings: With doses of 0.1 to 3.0 mg/kg, CD4+ and CD8+ blood T cells had undergone clonal expansion by week 6.

CDR1 and CDR2 from the germline V gene are MNHNS and SASEGT. V lost 2 bases, J lost 8 bases, and 19 bases lay in between. The CDR3 contains 16 residues. Concerning this clone: Its antigen is currently unknown.

Clones were read by immunoSEQ multiplex PCR, and TCRdb kept only the in-frame ones, dropping some. The sample consists of approximately 92,000 clones, around 94% of them appearing once. Source: CD4+ or CD8+ T cells sorted from blood, taken in a trial of the OX40 agonist ivuxolimab. This TCR was recovered from an adult with an advanced solid tumor such as melanoma, head and neck, liver or kidney cancer. The chain employs TRBV6-1 and TRBJ2-1; tentatively, D is TRBD2 (6 bases). The CDR3, as DNA: TGTGCCAGCAGTGAAATGCCCGGAGGAGGGTTTGATGAGCAGTTCTTC. This codes for CASSEMPGGGFDEQFF.